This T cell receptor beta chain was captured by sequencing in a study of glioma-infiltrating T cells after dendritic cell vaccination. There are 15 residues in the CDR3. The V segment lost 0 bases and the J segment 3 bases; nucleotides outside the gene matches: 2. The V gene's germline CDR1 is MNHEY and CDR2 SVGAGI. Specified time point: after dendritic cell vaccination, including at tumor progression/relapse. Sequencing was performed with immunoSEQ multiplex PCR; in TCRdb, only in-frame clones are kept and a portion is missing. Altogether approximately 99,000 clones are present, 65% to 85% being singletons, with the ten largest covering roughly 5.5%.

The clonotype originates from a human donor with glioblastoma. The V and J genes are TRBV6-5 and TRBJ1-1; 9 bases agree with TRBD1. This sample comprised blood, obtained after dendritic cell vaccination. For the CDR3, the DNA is TGTGCCAGCAGTTACTCGACAGGGGGGGACACTGAAGCTTTCTTT. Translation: CASSYSTGGDTEAFF.